The 21 T cell receptor beta chains given below trace back to one sample, sequenced in a study of early T cells in non-severe SARS-CoV-2 infection. TCRdb reprocessed the 5' RACE reads with MiXCR, giving one entry per CDR3 protein. The sample has 45,000 to 70,000 distinct CDR3 sequences, roughly 7.8% seen once. The sequencing used whole blood, collected at baseline. The receptors stem from an adult who was a healthcare worker with PCR-confirmed SARS-CoV-2 infection or an uninfected control (not recorded which).

In its sample, this clonotype was seen many times. This chain's CDR3 is CASSPPQAMGEKLFF. CDR3 coding DNA: TGTGCCAGCTCACCACCACAGGCAATGGGTGAAAAACTGTTTTTT. This chain uses TRBV18 with TRBJ1-4, with D possibly TRBD1 on 5 matching bases. The CDR3 sequence is 15 residues long. V dropped 0 bases and J dropped 7 bases, with 12 bases sitting between them. CDR1 KGHSH and CDR2 LQKENI come from the germline V gene.

The chain couples TRBV7-2 to TRBJ1-2; weak D call: TRBD1 (5 bases). CDR1 is SGHTA and CDR2 is FQGNSA in the germline V gene. The CDR3 is made up of 15 amino acids. V was pared by 1 base and J by 2 bases, with 11 bases between. Written as DNA, the CDR3 is TGTGCCAGCAGCTTAGGAGGGGAAACGAACTATGGCTACACCTTC. Translating it yields CASSLGGETNYGYTF.

This clonotype showed up just a few times. The chain recombines TRBV7-2 with TRBJ2-2; 9 bases agree with TRBD2. This CDR3 is 18 amino acids long. The V gene's germline CDR1 is SGHTA and CDR2 FQGNSA. V shed 1 base, J shed 7 bases, and the junction held 13 bases outside the gene matches. CDR3 residues: CASSLVPSGNPLGGELFF. The CDR3, as DNA: TGTGCCAGCAGCTTAGTACCTAGCGGGAACCCATTGGGCGGGGAGCTGTTTTTT. The entire variable domain, with the rest obtained from reference TRBV7-2 and TRBJ2-2, is as follows: GAGVSQSPSNKVTEKGKDVELRCDPISGHTALYWYRQSLGQGLEFLIYFQGNSAPDKSGLPSDRFSAERTGGSVSTLTIQRTQQEDSAVYLCASSLVPSGNPLGGELFFGEGSRLTVL.

This clonotype was recorded many times. The chain employs TRBV20-1 and TRBJ2-1, with 8 bases aligning to TRBD2. The CDR3 spans 15 residues. The junction had 14 bases not matched to a gene; V was cut back by 5 bases and J by 8 bases. Per the germline V gene, CDR1 is DFQATT and CDR2 is SNEGSKA (reference sequence). The CDR3 region is CSAPPRQRESHEQFF. The CDR3 DNA reads TGCAGTGCTCCCCCCCGCCAGCGGGAGTCCCATGAGCAGTTCTTC.

As to this clonotype: Since a much larger clone is just one base distant, this may be a read error. The chain links TRBV7-9 to TRBJ2-5, with TRBD1 matching 7 bases. Trimming took 11 bases from V and 5 from J; bases not matched to a gene: 8. From germline, CDR1 is SEHNR and CDR2 FQNEAQ (reference sequence). This CDR3 contains 12 residues. The CDR3 is CAFSTGYETQYF. In DNA form, the CDR3 reads TGTGCCTTCTCGACAGGGTACGAGACCCAGTACTTC.

The rearrangement joins TRBV14 to TRBJ2-1; D not resolved. V shed 4 bases and J shed 10 bases, with 11 bases lying between them. The CDR3 extends over 12 amino acids. CDR1 and CDR2 (germline): SGHDN, FVKESK. The CDR3 region is CASSLSVLEQFF. Here the CDR3 DNA reads TGTGCCAGCAGCCTCAGCGTGTTGGAGCAGTTCTTC.

This rearrangement joins TRBV15 to TRBJ2-3; D not certain. V was cut by 0 bases and J by 0 bases, with 16 bases left in between. Germline CDR1 and CDR2: LNHNV and YYDKDF (reference sequence). The CDR3 has 18 amino acids. The chain's CDR3 is CATSRDRGGSSSTDTQYF. CDR3 DNA: TGTGCCACCAGCAGAGATCGTGGTGGCAGCTCTAGCACAGATACGCAGTATTTT.

The chain employs TRBV2 and TRBJ2-5; 7 positions agree with TRBD1. The CDR3 covers 15 residues. Germline trimming cut 4 bases from V and 2 bases from J; bases unmatched to any gene: 7. In germline, CDR1 is SNHLY, CDR2 FYNNEI. The CDR3 loop is CASSGQGAGQETQYF. Written as DNA, the CDR3 is TGTGCCAGCAGTGGACAGGGCGCCGGGCAAGAGACCCAGTACTTC.

This clonotype is medium-sized in the sample. V and J are TRBV20-1 and TRBJ1-5; a possible D gene is TRBD1 (6 bases). CDR1 and CDR2 (germline): DFQATT, SNEGSKA (reference sequence). Trimming took 7 bases from V and 7 from J, leaving 20 bases between them. This CDR3 is built from 14 residues. The CDR3 DNA follows: TGCAGTGTCTCGTCTGGGCAGGGGTGGCAGCCCCAGCATTTT. Translated: CSVSSGQGWQPQHF.

In this sample, this clonotype turned up many times. The V gene is TRBV2, the J gene TRBJ2-5; D might be TRBD1 (6 bases). Between the trimmed V and J ends, which lost 6 bases and 1 base, there was a span of 12 bases. This CDR3 is built from 14 residues. Germline V gene data show CDR1 as SNHLY and CDR2 as FYNNEI. The CDR3 DNA reads as TGTGCCAGCAGCGTGACAGGTTCCCAAGAGACCCAGTACTTC. Protein product: CASSVTGSQETQYF.

This clonotype showed up many times. V gene TRBV4-1 combines with J gene TRBJ1-1, with D tentatively TRBD1 (5 bases). The CDR3 spans 16 residues. Germline CDR1 MGHRA, CDR2 YSYEKL. Trimming stripped 5 bases from V and 5 bases from J, with 21 bases between. CDR3 amino acids: CASSSTPTQGWTEAFF. CDR3 bases: TGCGCCAGCAGCTCGACGCCGACCCAGGGATGGACTGAAGCTTTCTTT.

This clonotype was detected only a few times. The chain couples TRBV4-1 to TRBJ2-3; tentative D call: TRBD1 (5 bases). Looked up from germline, CDR1 is MGHRA and CDR2 is YSYEKL. Trimming cost V 2 bases and J 1 base, with 13 bases left between them. This CDR3 spans 16 amino acids. DNA for the CDR3: TGCGCCAGCAGCCAAAATACAGGATCTGGCACAGATACGCAGTATTTT. The encoded protein is CASSQNTGSGTDTQYF.

The chain has TRBV6-2 or TRBV6-3 and TRBJ1-1; a weak D match, TRBD1 (6 bases). V was trimmed by 5 bases and J by 1 base, leaving 11 bases between them. Germline V gene sequence: CDR1 MNHEY, CDR2 SVGEGT. The CDR3 contains 14 residues. Here the CDR3 DNA reads TGTGCCAGCAGTAATCGACAGGAGAACACTGAAGCTTTCTTT. This encodes CASSNRQENTEAFF.

This clonotype was recorded many times. The J gene is TRBJ2-3, the V gene TRBV28; D unresolved. Germline values: CDR1 MDHEN, CDR2 SYDVKM. The CDR3 has 11 amino acids. Trimming took 4 bases from V and 5 from J, leaving 4 bases between them. The CDR3 sequence is CASSSIDTQYF. The CDR3 DNA reads as TGTGCCAGCAGTTCCATAGATACGCAGTATTTT.

This clonotype appeared many times. The rearrangement uses TRBV29-1 and TRBJ2-3, with 12 bases aligning to TRBD2. After removal of 4 bases from V and 3 bases from J, the junction contained 2 bases not matched to a gene. CDR3 length: 14 residues. The V gene's germline CDR1 is SQVTM and CDR2 ANQGSEA. The CDR3 loop is CSVATSGRTDTQYF. In DNA form, the CDR3 reads TGCAGCGTTGCGACTAGCGGGAGAACAGATACGCAGTATTTT.

This clonotype was recorded many times. The chain combines TRBV3-1 with TRBJ2-1; TRBD1 is a possible D gene (5 bases). The germline V and J ends were trimmed by 1 base and 7 bases, with 11 bases remaining between them. This CDR3 is built from 14 residues. Germline CDR1 reads LGHDT; CDR2 reads YNNKEL (reference sequence). DNA for the CDR3: TGTGCCAGCAGCCAAGGGGGCAGGCAAAATGAGCAGTTCTTC. Amino acid sequence: CASSQGGRQNEQFF.

The sample holds a few counts of this clonotype. The genes are TRBV7-9 and TRBJ2-3, with D possibly being TRBD2 (5 bases). Germline CDR1 SEHNR, CDR2 FQNEAQ (reference sequence). The CDR3 has 16 amino acids. The ends were cut back, 0 bases at V and 6 bases at J, with 16 bases in the middle. Here the CDR3 DNA reads TGTGCCAGCAGCTTAGCGGGAGAAAGATTCGCGGATACGCAGTATTTT. Translated: CASSLAGERFADTQYF.

The V and J genes are TRBV5-5 and TRBJ2-1; 8 bases map to TRBD2. Germline values: CDR1 SGHKS, CDR2 YYEKEE (reference sequence). The CDR3 length is 17 residues. The V gene end was trimmed by 0 bases and the J gene end by 4 bases; junction bases not matched to a gene: 9. For the CDR3, the DNA is TGTGCCAGCAGCTTGGCGGCGGGAGGAGCCCTTTACAATGAGCAGTTCTTC. As protein: CASSLAAGGALYNEQFF.

This clonotype has a count of ten or more. The J gene is TRBJ1-1, the V gene TRBV10-3; D unclear. V was clipped by 3 bases and J by 1 base, with 9 bases between them. The CDR3 contains 14 residues. Germline V gene data show CDR1 as ENHRY and CDR2 as SYGVKD. The CDR3 DNA is TGTGCCATCAGTGAATCCCACACGAACACTGAAGCTTTCTTT. The encoded protein is CAISESHTNTEAFF.

This rearrangement joins TRBV6-5 to TRBJ2-1; D call uncertain. Germline V gene sequence: CDR1 MNHEY, CDR2 SVGAGI. This CDR3 is built from 13 residues. Trimming pared 6 bases from V and 10 bases from J, leaving 16 bases between. As DNA, the CDR3 is TGTGCCAGCAGCAGACCGGGCGTTCAGGAGCAGTTCTTC. Protein product: CASSRPGVQEQFF.

The V call is TRBV5-5, the J call TRBJ1-4; D remains ambiguous. V lost 1 base, J lost 2 bases, and 9 bases lay in between. The CDR3 loop spans 15 amino acids. Germline CDR1 and CDR2: SGHKS and YYEKEE (reference sequence). Here the CDR3 reads CASSLRWLTNEKLFF. CDR3 DNA: TGTGCCAGCAGCTTGCGTTGGTTGACTAATGAAAAACTGTTTTTT.